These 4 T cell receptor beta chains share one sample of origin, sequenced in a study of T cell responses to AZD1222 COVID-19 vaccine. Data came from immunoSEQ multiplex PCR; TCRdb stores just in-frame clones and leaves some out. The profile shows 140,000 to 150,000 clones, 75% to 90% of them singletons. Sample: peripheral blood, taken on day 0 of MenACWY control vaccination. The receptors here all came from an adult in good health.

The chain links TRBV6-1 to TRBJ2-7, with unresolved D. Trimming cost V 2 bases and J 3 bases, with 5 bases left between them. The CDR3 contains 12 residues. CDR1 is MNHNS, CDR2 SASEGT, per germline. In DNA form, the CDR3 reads TGTGCCAGCAGTGAACTAGGCTACGAGCAGTACGTC. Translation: CASSELGYEQYV.

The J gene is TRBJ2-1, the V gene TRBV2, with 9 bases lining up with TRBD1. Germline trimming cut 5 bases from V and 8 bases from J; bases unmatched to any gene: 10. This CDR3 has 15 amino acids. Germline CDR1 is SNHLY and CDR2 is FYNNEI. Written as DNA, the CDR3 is TGTGCCAGCAGTTACGGGACAGGGCTTTTTGATGAGCAGTTCTTC. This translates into CASSYGTGLFDEQFF.

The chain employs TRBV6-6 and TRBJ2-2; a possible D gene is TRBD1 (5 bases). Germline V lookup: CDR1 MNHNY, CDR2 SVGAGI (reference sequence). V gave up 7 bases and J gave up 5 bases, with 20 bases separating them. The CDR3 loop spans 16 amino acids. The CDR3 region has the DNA TGTGCCAGCACCGAACCAGGGCGCAAGAGGACCGGGGAGCTGTTTTTT. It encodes CASTEPGRKRTGELFF.

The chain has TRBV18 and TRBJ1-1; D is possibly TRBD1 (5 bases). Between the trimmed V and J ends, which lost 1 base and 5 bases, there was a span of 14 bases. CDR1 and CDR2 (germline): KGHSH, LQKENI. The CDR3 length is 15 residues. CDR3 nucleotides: TGTGCCAGCTCACCACAGGCCAGGGTGTGGACTGAAGCTTTCTTT. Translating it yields CASSPQARVWTEAFF.